This T cell receptor beta chain comes out of a study of metastatic and nonmetastatic thyroid tumors. Study context: The comparison covered peripheral blood and tumor or nodule tissue in malignant and benign thyroid patients.

All patients reached thyroid surgery having received no treatment beforehand. TCRdb used MiXCR to call clones anew from the PCR reads. This table has just under 20,000 clones, about 23% appearing once. The CDR3 runs to 15 residues. Germline V CDR1 and CDR2: ENHRY, SYGVKD. Deletions cut 4 bases from V and 5 bases from J, with 15 bases between. What was sequenced was adjacent normal tissue. The chain has TRBV10-3 and TRBJ1-5, with D perhaps TRBD1 (5 bases). This clonotype originated in a female donor with papillary thyroid cancer or a benign thyroid nodule (not recorded which). Some clones in this sample may be carry-over from other donors' samples. CDR3 sequence reads: CAISALGVADQPQHF. In nucleotides, the CDR3 is TGTGCCATCAGTGCTCTGGGGGTAGCGGATCAGCCCCAGCATTTT.